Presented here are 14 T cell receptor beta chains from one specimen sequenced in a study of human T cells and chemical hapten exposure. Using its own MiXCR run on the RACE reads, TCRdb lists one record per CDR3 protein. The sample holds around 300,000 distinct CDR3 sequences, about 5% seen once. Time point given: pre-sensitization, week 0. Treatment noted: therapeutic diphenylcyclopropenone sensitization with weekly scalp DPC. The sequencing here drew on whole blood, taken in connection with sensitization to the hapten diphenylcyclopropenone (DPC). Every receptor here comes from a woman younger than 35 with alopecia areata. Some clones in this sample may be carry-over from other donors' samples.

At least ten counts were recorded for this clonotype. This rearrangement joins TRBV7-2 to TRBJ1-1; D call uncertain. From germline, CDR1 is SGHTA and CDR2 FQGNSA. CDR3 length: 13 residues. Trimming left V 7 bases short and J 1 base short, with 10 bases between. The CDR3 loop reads CASILLGNTEAFF. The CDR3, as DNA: TGTGCCAGCATCCTCCTAGGGAACACTGAAGCTTTCTTT.

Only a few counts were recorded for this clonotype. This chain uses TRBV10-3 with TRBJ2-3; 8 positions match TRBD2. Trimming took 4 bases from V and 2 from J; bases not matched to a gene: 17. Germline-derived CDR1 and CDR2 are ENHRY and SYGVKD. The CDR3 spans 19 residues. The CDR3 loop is CAISAPERGTTTNTDTQYF. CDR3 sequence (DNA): TGTGCCATCAGTGCTCCCGAGCGGGGGACTACAACGAACACAGATACGCAGTATTTT.

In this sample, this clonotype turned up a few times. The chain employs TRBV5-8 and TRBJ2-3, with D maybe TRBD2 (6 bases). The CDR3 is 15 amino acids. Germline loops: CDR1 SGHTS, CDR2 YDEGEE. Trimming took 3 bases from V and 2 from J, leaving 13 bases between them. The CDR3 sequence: CASSWEVGVTDTQYF. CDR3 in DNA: TGTGCCAGCAGCTGGGAGGTGGGGGTCACAGATACGCAGTATTTT.

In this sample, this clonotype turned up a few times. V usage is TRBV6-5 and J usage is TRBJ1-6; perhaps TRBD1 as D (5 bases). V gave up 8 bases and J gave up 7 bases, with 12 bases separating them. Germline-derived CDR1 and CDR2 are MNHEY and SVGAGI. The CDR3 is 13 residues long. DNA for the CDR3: TGTGCCAGCTGGGGGGGTCGGAATTCACCCCTCCACTTT. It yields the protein CASWGGRNSPLHF.

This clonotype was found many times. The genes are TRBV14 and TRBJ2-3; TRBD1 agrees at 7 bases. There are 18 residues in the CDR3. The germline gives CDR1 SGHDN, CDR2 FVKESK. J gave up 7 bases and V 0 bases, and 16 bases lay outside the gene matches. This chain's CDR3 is CASSQDFAIRGGNNTQYF. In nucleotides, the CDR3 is TGTGCCAGCAGCCAAGATTTCGCAATTAGAGGGGGCAATAATACGCAGTATTTT. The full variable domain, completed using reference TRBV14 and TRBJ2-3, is EAGVTQFPSHSVIEKGQTVTLRCDPISGHDNLYWYRRVMGKEIKFLLHFVKESKQDESGMPNNRFLAERTGGTYSTLKVQPAELEDSGVYFCASSQDFAIRGGNNTQYFGPGTRLTVL.

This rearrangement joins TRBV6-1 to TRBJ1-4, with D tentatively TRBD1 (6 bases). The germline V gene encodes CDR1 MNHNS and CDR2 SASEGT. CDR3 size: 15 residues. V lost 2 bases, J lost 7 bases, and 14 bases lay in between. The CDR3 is CASSEISRGGEKLFF. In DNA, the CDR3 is TGTGCCAGCAGTGAAATTAGCAGGGGCGGTGAAAAACTGTTTTTT.

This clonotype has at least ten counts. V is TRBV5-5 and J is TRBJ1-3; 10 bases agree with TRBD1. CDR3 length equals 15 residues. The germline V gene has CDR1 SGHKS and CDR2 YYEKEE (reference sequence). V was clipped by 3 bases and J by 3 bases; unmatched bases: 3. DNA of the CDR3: TGTGCCAGCAGCTCAAGGACAGGGGGTGGAAACACCATATATTTT. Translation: CASSSRTGGGNTIYF.

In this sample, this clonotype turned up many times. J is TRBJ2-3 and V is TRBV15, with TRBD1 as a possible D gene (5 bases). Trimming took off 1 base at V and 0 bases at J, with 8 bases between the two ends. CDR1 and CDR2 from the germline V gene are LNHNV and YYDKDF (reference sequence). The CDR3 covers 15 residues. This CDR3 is CATSRGRASTDTQYF. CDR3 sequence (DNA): TGTGCCACCAGCAGAGGCAGGGCTAGCACAGATACGCAGTATTTT.

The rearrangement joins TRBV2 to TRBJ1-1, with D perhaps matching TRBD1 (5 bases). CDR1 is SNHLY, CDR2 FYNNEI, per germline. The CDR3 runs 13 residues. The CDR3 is CADSGQGNTEAFF. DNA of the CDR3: TGTGCAGACTCTGGACAAGGGAACACTGAAGCTTTCTTT.

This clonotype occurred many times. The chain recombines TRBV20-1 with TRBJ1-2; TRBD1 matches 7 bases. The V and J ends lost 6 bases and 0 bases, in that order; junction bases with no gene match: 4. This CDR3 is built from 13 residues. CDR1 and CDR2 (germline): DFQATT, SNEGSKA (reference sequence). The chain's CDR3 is CSARDSTNYGYTF. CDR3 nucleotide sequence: TGCAGTGCCCGGGACAGTACTAACTATGGCTACACCTTC.

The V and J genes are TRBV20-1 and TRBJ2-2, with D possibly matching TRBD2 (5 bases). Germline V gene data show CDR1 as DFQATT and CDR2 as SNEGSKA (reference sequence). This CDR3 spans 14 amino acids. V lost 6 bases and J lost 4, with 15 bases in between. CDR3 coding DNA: TGCAGTGCAAGACGGGGAAGGAGCACCGGGGAGCTGTTTTTT. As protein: CSARRGRSTGELFF.

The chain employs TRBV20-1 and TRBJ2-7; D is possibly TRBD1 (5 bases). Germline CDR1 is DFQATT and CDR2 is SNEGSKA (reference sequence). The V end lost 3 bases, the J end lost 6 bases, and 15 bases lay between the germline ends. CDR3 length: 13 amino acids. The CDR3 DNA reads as TGCAGTGCTAGCCGGCAGGGAATGGGCGAGCAGTACTTC. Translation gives CSASRQGMGEQYF.

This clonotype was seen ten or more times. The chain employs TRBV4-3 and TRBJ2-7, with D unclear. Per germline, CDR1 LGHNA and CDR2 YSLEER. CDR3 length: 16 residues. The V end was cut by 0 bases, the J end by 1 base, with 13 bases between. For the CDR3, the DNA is TGCGCCAGCAGCCAAGAGGGCTTTGGCAGTTCCTACGAGCAGTACTTC. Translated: CASSQEGFGSSYEQYF.

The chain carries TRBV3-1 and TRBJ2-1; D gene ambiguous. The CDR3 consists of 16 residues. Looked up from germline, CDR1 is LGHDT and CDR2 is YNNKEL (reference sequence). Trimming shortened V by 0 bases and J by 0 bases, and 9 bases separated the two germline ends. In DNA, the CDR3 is TGTGCCAGCAGCCAAGAAAGCCTCCTCTCCTACAATGAGCAGTTCTTC. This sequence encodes CASSQESLLSYNEQFF.